This T cell receptor beta chain appears in the sequencing data of a study of shared clonotypes between healthy human individuals. Overall study findings and caveats: Limited genetic and exposure-history diversity came from having few donors.

Method: immunoSEQ multiplex PCR; TCRdb's copy keeps in-frame clones and lacks some. In the table there are over a million clones, about 80% of which are singletons. On this clone itself: What it recognizes is unknown. Other DNA sequences in the sample encode the same CDR3.

The split of CD4+ cells yielded CD45RA+ naive and CD45RA-negative memory subsets. The sample comprised memory CD4+ T cells sorted from blood. Stated subset: CD45RA-negative fraction. The receptor was isolated from a man younger than 35 in good health.

The CDR3 bases are TGTGCCAGCAGTGTAGGACAGGGGTATCAGCCCCAGCATTTT. Encoded protein: CASSVGQGYQPQHF. This chain joins TRBV2 and TRBJ1-5; 9 bases match TRBD1. Germline V gives CDR1 SNHLY, CDR2 FYNNEI. V gave up 4 bases and J gave up 5 bases; unmatched junction bases: 3. There are 14 residues in the CDR3.